The rows below give T cell receptor beta chains drawn from one sample of a study of blood T cell repertoires in COVID-19. Produced via immunoSEQ multiplex PCR; TCRdb's table is partial and in-frame only. This table has about 150,000 clones, over 75% appearing once. The sample taken for sequencing was peripheral blood. Receptors were obtained from a man between 60 and 70 years old with COVID-19, enrolled during active disease. Each CDR3 is given with its conserved first and last residue. D genes are given only for firm matches. Clone size is shown for a subset of rows, as once, few, many or a class of expanded clone.

V gene	J gene	clone size	CDR3 length	D gene	CDR3 protein	CDR3 DNA
TRBV5-4	TRBJ2-5	NA	17	TRBD2	CASSSGLAGPLGETQYF	TGTGCCAGCAGCTCGGGACTAGCGGGACCCTTGGGAGAGACCCAGTACTTC
TRBV5-1	TRBJ2-2	once	15	TRBD1	CASSPWTGITGELFF	TGCGCCAGCAGCCCTTGGACAGGGATCACCGGGGAGCTGTTTTTT
TRBV7-2	TRBJ1-5	NA	17	NA	CASSLDFRGGRLQPQHF	TGTGCCAGCAGCTTAGATTTTCGGGGTGGTCGGCTTCAGCCCCAGCATTTT
TRBV7-2	TRBJ1-2	NA	16	NA	CASSLFYTGVDYGYTF	TGTGCCAGCAGCTTATTCTACACGGGGGTTGACTATGGCTACACCTTC
TRBV6-5	TRBJ1-6	NA	15	TRBD1	CASSYSTGNPSPLHF	TGTGCCAGCAGTTACTCGACAGGGAATCCTTCACCCCTCCACTTT
TRBV5-1	TRBJ2-7	NA	16	NA	CASSLLHRLYTYEQYF	TGCGCCAGCAGCTTGCTTCATAGACTATACACCTACGAGCAGTACTTC
TRBV5-1	TRBJ2-3	NA	15	TRBD2	CASSRSSGIGDTQYF	TGCGCCAGCAGCCGCTCTAGCGGGATAGGGGATACGCAGTATTTT
TRBV6-6	TRBJ2-7	NA	15	TRBD2	CASRLGLAPSYEQYF	TGTGCCAGCAGACTAGGACTAGCCCCCTCCTACGAGCAGTACTTC
TRBV5-5	TRBJ2-1	NA	16	TRBD2	CASSSGGLVQNNEQFF	TGTGCCAGCAGCTCGGGGGGACTAGTCCAGAACAATGAGCAGTTCTTC
TRBV21-1	TRBJ2-3	NA	18	NA	CASSTWTILAGITDTQYF	TGTGCCAGCAGCACTTGGACTATACTAGCGGGGATCACAGATACGCAGTATTTT
TRBV24-1	TRBJ2-6	NA	18	NA	CATSDPKPPGSGANVLTF	TGTGCCACCAGTGATCCGAAACCCCCGGGTTCAGGGGCCAACGTCCTGACTTTC
TRBV7-2	TRBJ2-1	once	15	NA	CASTPSREQRNEQFF	TGTGCCAGCACCCCGTCCCGGGAGCAGCGCAATGAGCAGTTCTTC
TRBV6-5	TRBJ1-2	NA	15	NA	CASSRGRGGSNGYTF	TGTGCCAGCAGCCGCGGTCGGGGGGGCTCAAATGGCTACACCTTC
TRBV10-3	TRBJ2-7	NA	12	NA	CAISVAGYEQYF	TGTGCCATCAGTGTTGCGGGCTACGAGCAGTACTTC
TRBV24-1	TRBJ2-5	NA	14	NA	CATSGRGEEETQYF	TGTGCCACCAGTGGGCGGGGCGAGGAAGAGACCCAGTACTTC
TRBV29-1	TRBJ2-7	NA	13	NA	CSVAGVGSYEQYF	TGCAGCGTTGCAGGGGTCGGGTCCTACGAGCAGTACTTC
TRBV5-5	TRBJ1-1	NA	17	TRBD1	CASSPAQGARMNTEAFF	TGTGCCAGCAGCCCGGCCCAGGGGGCGCGGATGAACACTGAAGCTTTCTTT
TRBV29-1	TRBJ2-7	NA	15	TRBD1	CSVGGWGQKLYEQYF	TGCAGCGTTGGGGGCTGGGGACAGAAACTTTACGAGCAGTACTTC
TRBV7-9	TRBJ1-1	once	14	TRBD1	CASSQPGQGTEAFF	TGTGCCAGCAGCCAACCGGGACAGGGCACAGAAGCTTTCTTT
TRBV19	TRBJ2-2	NA	16	TRBD2	CASSIVSGKNTGELFF	TGTGCCAGTAGTATAGTTAGCGGGAAGAACACCGGGGAGCTGTTTTTT
TRBV27	TRBJ2-7	NA	14	TRBD1	CASSPGTGNDEQYF	TGTGCCAGCAGTCCCGGGACAGGGAACGACGAGCAGTACTTC
TRBV23-1	TRBJ1-2	NA	11	NA	CADCRLSGYTF	TGCGCCGACTGCCGCCTCTCTGGCTACACCTTC
TRBV20-1	TRBJ2-5	NA	15	TRBD1	CSASVPGTGQETQYF	TGCAGTGCTAGTGTTCCCGGGACAGGCCAAGAGACCCAGTACTTC
TRBV6-1	TRBJ2-7	NA	16	TRBD1	CASSEGTGTGRYEQYF	TGTGCCAGCAGTGAGGGGACCGGGACAGGGAGGTACGAGCAGTACTTC
TRBV28	TRBJ2-1	NA	16	NA	CASSSGGRRIYNEQFF	TGTGCCAGCAGTTCCGGAGGCAGGAGAATTTACAATGAGCAGTTCTTC
TRBV12-5	TRBJ1-1	once	15	NA	CASGGSTVRFTEAFF	TGTGCTAGTGGGGGCTCGACAGTCCGATTCACTGAAGCTTTCTTT
TRBV18	TRBJ1-4	few	13	TRBD1	CASSPGQNEKLFF	TGTGCCAGCTCACCGGGACAGAATGAAAAACTGTTTTTT
TRBV30	TRBJ2-1	once	14	TRBD1	CAWGTGMTFGEQFF	TGTGCCTGGGGGACAGGGATGACCTTCGGTGAGCAGTTCTTC
TRBV7-8	TRBJ2-2	few	12	NA	CASSFERGELFF	TGTGCCAGCAGCTTCGAACGGGGGGAGCTGTTTTTT
TRBV9	TRBJ2-1	NA	15	TRBD2	CASSSTSGGAPEQFF	TGTGCCAGCAGCTCGACTAGCGGGGGGGCCCCTGAGCAGTTCTTC
TRBV5-1	TRBJ2-2	few	15	NA	CASSLAGRNTGELFF	TGCGCCAGCAGCTTGGCTGGGCGGAACACCGGGGAGCTGTTTTTT
TRBV7-2	TRBJ2-7	NA	14	NA	CASSPPARAHEQYF	TGTGCCAGCAGCCCTCCCGCCAGGGCCCACGAGCAGTACTTC
TRBV18	TRBJ2-5	NA	14	TRBD2	CASSLGGGGETQYF	TGTGCCAGCTCCTTAGGCGGGGGAGGAGAGACCCAGTACTTC
TRBV4-3	TRBJ1-3	NA	14	NA	CASSQETYGNTIYF	TGCGCCAGCAGCCAAGAGACATACGGAAACACCATATATTTT
TRBV30	TRBJ1-6	NA	14	TRBD1	CAWSVLQGSSPLHF	TGTGCCTGGAGTGTACTACAGGGGAGCTCACCCCTCCACTTT
TRBV19	TRBJ1-2	NA	12	TRBD1	CASSAGQYGYTF	TGTGCCAGTAGTGCGGGACAGTATGGCTACACCTTC
TRBV5-4	TRBJ2-5	NA	14	NA	CASSLAAGKETQYF	TGTGCCAGCAGCTTGGCTGCGGGGAAAGAGACCCAGTACTTC
TRBV7-9	TRBJ2-1	few	15	TRBD2	CASSLPGGTSNEQFF	TGTGCCAGCAGCTTACCCGGGGGGACGTCGAATGAGCAGTTCTTC
TRBV7-3	TRBJ1-1	NA	14	TRBD1	CASSLTGVNTEAFF	TGTGCCAGCAGTCTGACAGGGGTGAACACTGAAGCTTTCTTT
TRBV7-8	TRBJ1-2	NA	13	NA	CASSLGPGGGYTF	TGTGCCAGCAGCTTAGGGCCGGGAGGTGGCTACACCTTC
TRBV28	TRBJ2-7	NA	11	NA	CASLNGLEQYF	TGTGCCAGCCTAAATGGGCTCGAGCAGTACTTC
TRBV6-2/TRBV6-3	TRBJ1-5	once	17	NA	CASSYPTIFHSNQPQHF	TGTGCCAGCAGTTACCCGACTATTTTTCATAGCAATCAGCCCCAGCATTTT
TRBV10-3	TRBJ2-6	NA	15	NA	CAIRSLDSGANVLTF	TGTGCCATTCGGAGTTTAGACTCTGGGGCCAACGTCCTGACTTTC
TRBV19	TRBJ2-5	NA	16	TRBD1	CASSIGGTEYQETQYF	TGTGCCAGTAGTATAGGTGGGACAGAGTACCAAGAGACCCAGTACTTC
TRBV11-3	TRBJ2-1	NA	16	TRBD1	CASSPQGQGAINEQFF	TGTGCCAGCAGCCCTCAGGGACAGGGGGCGATCAATGAGCAGTTCTTC
TRBV19	TRBJ2-3	NA	14	TRBD1	CASRRQGATDTQYF	TGTGCCAGTAGGCGGCAGGGGGCCACAGATACGCAGTATTTT
TRBV7-6	TRBJ2-5	NA	13	TRBD1	CASSWTGEETQYF	TGTGCCAGCAGTTGGACAGGAGAAGAGACCCAGTACTTC
TRBV4-2	TRBJ2-3	NA	15	TRBD2	CASRTEREGGDTQYF	TGTGCCAGCAGGACCGAGCGGGAGGGTGGGGATACGCAGTATTTT
TRBV6-2/TRBV6-3	TRBJ2-5	NA	15	TRBD2	CASSSAGLSQVTQYF	TGTGCCAGCAGTTCTGCGGGACTATCCCAAGTCACCCAGTACTTC
TRBV24-1	TRBJ2-3	NA	15	NA	CATSDLESDTDTQYF	TGTGCCACCAGTGATTTGGAAAGCGACACAGATACGCAGTATTTT
TRBV19	TRBJ2-2	NA	14	NA	CASSIERATGELFF	TGTGCCAGTAGTATAGAGAGAGCCACCGGGGAGCTGTTTTTT
TRBV7-2	TRBJ1-3	NA	16	NA	CASSRTSGFSGNTIYF	TGTGCCAGCAGTCGTACTTCAGGATTCTCTGGAAACACCATATATTTT
TRBV30	TRBJ2-3	NA	16	TRBD1	CAWRTLDRGIPDTQYF	TGTGCCTGGAGAACCCTGGACAGGGGGATTCCAGATACGCAGTATTTT
TRBV5-4	TRBJ1-5	NA	14	NA	CASSRTGDNQPQHF	TGTGCCAGCAGCAGAACGGGGGACAATCAGCCCCAGCATTTT